One T cell receptor beta chain is described in this entry. The antigen is unknown. Germline CDR1 reads MNHEY; CDR2 reads SVGAGI. The V gene lost 4 bases and the J gene lost 10 bases, with 17 bases spanning the gap. There are 15 residues in the CDR3. The data are from a study of cytomegalovirus exposure and HLA in healthy donors. Overall study findings and caveats: There were several of the most significant clusters that appeared linked to common viral pathogens in a later analysis.

The PCR made use of 60 Vbeta and 13 Jbeta primers. The assay was immunoSEQ multiplex PCR, and TCRdb's table has in-frame clones only and misses some. Of a few hundred thousand clones in the sample, 80% were seen once. The chain joins TRBV6-5 to TRBJ1-6; maybe TRBD1 (6 bases). The sequenced sample consisted of PBMCs. The sequence derives from a girl aged 2 to 9 in good health and CMV-seronegative. CDR3 coding DNA: TGTGCCAGCAGTTCAACAGGGAGCGGACAGTCACCCCTCCACTTT. This sequence encodes CASSSTGSGQSPLHF.